The source of this TCR beta chain is a study of blood T cell repertoires in COVID-19. This clone was seen once. In the original processing: Nucleated cell number was recorded as an estimate derived from reference gene primer amplification. Data came from immunoSEQ multiplex PCR; TCRdb stores just in-frame clones and leaves some out. D and trimming were read from the DNA, whereas the V and J calls and clone size are those reported in that table. The sample has fewer than 250,000 clones; roughly four fifths are singletons. Sequenced input: peripheral blood. The origin of this receptor is a woman in her 70s with acute or convalescent COVID-19.

CDR3: CASSPLLTDHSGNTIYF. Here the CDR3 DNA reads TGTGCCAGCTCACCTCTTCTGACAGATCACTCTGGAAACACCATATATTTT. The chain employs TRBV18 and TRBJ1-3; D perhaps matches TRBD1 (5 bases). Germline values: CDR1 KGHSH, CDR2 LQKENI. Deletions cut 3 bases from V and 0 bases from J, with 15 bases between. The CDR3 spans 17 residues.